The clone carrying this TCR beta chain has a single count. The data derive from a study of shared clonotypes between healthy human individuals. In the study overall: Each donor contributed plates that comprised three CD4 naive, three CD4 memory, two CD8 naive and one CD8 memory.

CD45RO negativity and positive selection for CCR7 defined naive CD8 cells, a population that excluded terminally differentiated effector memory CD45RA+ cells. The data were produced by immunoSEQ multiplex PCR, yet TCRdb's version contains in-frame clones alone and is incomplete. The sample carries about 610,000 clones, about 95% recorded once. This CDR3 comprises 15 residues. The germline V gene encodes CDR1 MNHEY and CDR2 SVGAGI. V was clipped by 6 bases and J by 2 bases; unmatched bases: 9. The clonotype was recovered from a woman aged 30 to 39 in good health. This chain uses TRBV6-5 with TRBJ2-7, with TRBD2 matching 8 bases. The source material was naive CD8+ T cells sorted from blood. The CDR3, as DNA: TGTGCCAGCAGCCTGAGTCTCGGGGGGGCCTACGAGCAGTACTTC. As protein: CASSLSLGGAYEQYF.